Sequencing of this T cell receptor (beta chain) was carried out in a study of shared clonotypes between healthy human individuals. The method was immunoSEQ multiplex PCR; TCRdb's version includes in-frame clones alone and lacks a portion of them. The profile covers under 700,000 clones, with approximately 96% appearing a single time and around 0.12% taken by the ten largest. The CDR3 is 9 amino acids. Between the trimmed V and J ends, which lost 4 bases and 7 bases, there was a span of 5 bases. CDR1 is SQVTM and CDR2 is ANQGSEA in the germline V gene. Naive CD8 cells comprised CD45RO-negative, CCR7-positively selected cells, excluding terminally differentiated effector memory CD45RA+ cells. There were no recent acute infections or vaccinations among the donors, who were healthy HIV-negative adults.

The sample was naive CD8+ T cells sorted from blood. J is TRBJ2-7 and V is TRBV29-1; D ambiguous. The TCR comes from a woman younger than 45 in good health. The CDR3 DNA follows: TGCAGCGTTGCGGGTGAGCAGTACTTC. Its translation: CSVAGEQYF.